This T cell receptor (beta chain) was recovered during a study of Graves' ophthalmopathy and Graves' hyperthyroidism. Amplification of the TCR beta CDR3 regions used RNA transcripts (as template). RT-PCR with HTBI primers came first, then second-round multiplex PCR. TCRdb ran MiXCR on the multiplex PCR reads and lists one entry per CDR3 protein. The profile covers almost 750,000 distinct CDR3 sequences, with about 44% appearing a single time and approximately 46% taken by the ten largest. Comments on this clonotype: An end of the junction differs from the germline gene, which may be a read error.

The CDR3 sequence is 12 residues long. Germline-derived CDR1 and CDR2 are ENHRY and SYGVKD. The sequenced sample was peripheral blood. This sequence joins TRBV10-3 and TRBJ1-5; D gene unclear. This clonotype was obtained from an adult man with Graves' ophthalmopathy. The CDR3 bases are TGTGCCAGCAGTACTCCGGTGCAGCCCCAGCATTTT. It yields the protein CASSTPVQPQHF.